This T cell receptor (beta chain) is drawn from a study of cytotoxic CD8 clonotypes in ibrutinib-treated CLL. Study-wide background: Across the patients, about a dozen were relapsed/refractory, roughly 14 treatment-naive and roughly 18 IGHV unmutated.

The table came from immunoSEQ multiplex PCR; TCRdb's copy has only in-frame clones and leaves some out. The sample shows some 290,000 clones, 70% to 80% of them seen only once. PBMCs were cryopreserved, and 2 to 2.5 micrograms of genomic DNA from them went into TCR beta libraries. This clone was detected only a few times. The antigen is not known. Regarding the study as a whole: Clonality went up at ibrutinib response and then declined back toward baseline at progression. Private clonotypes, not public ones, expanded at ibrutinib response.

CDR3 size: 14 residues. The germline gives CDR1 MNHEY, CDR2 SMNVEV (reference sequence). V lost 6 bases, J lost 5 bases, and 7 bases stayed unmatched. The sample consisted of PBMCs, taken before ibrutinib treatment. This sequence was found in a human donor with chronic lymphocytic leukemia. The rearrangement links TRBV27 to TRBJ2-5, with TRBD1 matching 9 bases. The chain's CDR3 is CASSKDRGGETQYF. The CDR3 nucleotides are TGTGCCAGCAGCAAGGACAGGGGTGGCGAGACCCAGTACTTC.